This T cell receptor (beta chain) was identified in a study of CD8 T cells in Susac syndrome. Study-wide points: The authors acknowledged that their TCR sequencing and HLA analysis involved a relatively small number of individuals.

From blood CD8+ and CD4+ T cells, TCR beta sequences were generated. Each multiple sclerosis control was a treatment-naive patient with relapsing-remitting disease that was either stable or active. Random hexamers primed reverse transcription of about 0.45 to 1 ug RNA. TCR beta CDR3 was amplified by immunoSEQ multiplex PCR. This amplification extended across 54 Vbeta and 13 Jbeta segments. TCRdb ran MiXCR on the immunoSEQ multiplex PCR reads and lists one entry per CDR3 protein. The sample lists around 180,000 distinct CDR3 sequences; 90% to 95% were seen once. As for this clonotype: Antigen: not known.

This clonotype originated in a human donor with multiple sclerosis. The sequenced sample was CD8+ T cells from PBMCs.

CDR3 sequence: CASSQRTGRTDTQYF. The CDR3 nucleotides read TGTGCCAGCAGCCAAAGGACAGGGAGGACAGATACGCAGTATTTT. The V gene is TRBV12-3 or TRBV12-4, the J gene TRBJ2-3; 8 bases map to TRBD1. The CDR3 is made up of 15 amino acids. Trimming at V came to 6 bases and at J to 3 bases, leaving 8 bases not matched to a gene.